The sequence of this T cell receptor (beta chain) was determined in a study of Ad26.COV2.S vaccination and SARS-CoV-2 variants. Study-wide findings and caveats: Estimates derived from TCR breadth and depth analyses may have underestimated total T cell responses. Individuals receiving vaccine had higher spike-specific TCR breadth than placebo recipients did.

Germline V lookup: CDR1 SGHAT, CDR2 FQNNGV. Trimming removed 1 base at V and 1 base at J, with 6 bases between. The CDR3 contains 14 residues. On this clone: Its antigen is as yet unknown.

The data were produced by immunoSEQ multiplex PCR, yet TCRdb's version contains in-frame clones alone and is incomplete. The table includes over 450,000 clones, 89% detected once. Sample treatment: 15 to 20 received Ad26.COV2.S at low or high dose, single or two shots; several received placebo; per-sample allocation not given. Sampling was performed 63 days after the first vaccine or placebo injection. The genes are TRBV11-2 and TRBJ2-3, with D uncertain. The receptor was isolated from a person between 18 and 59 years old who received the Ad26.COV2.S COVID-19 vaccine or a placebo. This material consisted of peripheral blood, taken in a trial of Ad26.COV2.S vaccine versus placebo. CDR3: CASSLGLGTDTQYF. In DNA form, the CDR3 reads TGTGCCAGCAGCTTAGGTCTGGGCACAGATACGCAGTATTTT.